This T cell receptor (beta chain) originates from a study of cytomegalovirus exposure and HLA in healthy donors. Whole-study results and caveats: HLA allele associations emerged for around 15,000 TCR beta sequences in a later analysis, at 0.05 false discovery rate. Previous analysis showed most TCR beta V segments were productive about 87% or about 30% of the time.

Donors counted as nominally healthy when sampled, yet unrecorded immune exposures were likely. This CDR3 is built from 12 residues. CDR1 and CDR2 from the germline V gene are KGHSH and LQKENI. Trimming removed 2 bases at V and 5 bases at J, with 6 bases between. Worth noting for this clone: Antigen: not known.

The PCR used 60 Vbeta and 13 Jbeta primers. The protocol was immunoSEQ multiplex PCR, while the TCRdb copy is restricted to in-frame clones and leaves out a portion. This repertoire includes fewer than 130,000 clones. The TCR comes from a man over 45 in good health and CMV-seronegative. The sequencing input was PBMCs. V usage is TRBV18 and J usage is TRBJ1-1, with no clear D. The CDR3 DNA reads TGTGCCAGCTCACCAGACAAGACTGAAGCTTTCTTT. This codes for CASSPDKTEAFF.